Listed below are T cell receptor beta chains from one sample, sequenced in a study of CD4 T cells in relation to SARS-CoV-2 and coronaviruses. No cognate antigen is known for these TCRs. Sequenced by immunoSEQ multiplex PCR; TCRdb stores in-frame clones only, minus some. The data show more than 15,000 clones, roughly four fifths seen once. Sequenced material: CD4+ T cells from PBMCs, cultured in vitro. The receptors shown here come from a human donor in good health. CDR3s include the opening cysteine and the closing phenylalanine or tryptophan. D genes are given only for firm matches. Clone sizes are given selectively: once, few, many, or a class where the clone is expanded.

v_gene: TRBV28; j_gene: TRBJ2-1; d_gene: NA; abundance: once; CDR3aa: CASSLRRAPGYNEQFF; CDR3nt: TGTGCCAGCAGTTTACGGAGGGCCCCGGGATACAATGAGCAGTTCTTC
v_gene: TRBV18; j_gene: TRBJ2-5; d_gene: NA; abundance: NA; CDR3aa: CASSPGGPLQETQYF; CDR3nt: TGTGCCAGCTCACCAGGGGGGCCACTACAAGAGACCCAGTACTTC
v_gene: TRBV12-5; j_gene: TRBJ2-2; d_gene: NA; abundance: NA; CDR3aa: CASGLQGNGELFF; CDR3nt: TGTGCTAGTGGTCTCCAGGGGAACGGGGAGCTGTTTTTT
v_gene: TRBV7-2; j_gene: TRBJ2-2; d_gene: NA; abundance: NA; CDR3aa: CASSPNAGELFF; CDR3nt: TGTGCCAGCAGCCCCAATGCCGGGGAGCTGTTTTTT
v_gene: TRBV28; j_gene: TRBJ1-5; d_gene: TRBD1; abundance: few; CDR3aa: CASSRGPYQPQHF; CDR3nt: TGTGCCAGCAGTAGGGGGCCGTATCAGCCCCAGCATTTT
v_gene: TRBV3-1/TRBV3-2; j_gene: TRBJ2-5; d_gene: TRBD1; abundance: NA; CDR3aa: CASSQGQKETQYF; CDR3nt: TGTGCCAGCAGCCAGGGACAGAAAGAGACCCAGTACTTC
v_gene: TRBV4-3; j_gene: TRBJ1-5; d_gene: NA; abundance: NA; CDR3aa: CASSQDQGRDQPQHF; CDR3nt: TGCGCCAGCAGCCAAGATCAGGGCCGGGATCAGCCCCAGCATTTT
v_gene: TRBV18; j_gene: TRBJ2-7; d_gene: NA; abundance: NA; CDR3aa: CASSPSRSSYEQYF; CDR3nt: TGTGCCAGCTCACCATCCCGGAGCTCCTACGAGCAGTACTTC
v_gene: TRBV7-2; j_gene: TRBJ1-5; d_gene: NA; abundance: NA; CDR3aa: CASSLQGYSNQPQHF; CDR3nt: TGTGCCAGCAGCCTCCAGGGATATAGCAATCAGCCCCAGCATTTT
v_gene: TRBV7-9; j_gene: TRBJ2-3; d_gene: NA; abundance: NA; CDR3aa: CASSQSLTGSTDTQYF; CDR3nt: TGTGCCAGCAGCCAAAGTTTGACAGGCAGCACAGATACGCAGTATTTT
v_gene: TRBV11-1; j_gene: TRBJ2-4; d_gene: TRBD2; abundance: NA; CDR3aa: CASSSGEGRNIQYF; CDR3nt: TGTGCCAGCAGCTCTGGGGAGGGAAGGAACATTCAGTACTTC
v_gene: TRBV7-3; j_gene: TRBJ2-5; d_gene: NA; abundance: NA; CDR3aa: CASSLRGGEETQYF; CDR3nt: TGTGCCAGCAGCCTCAGGGGAGGGGAAGAGACCCAGTACTTC
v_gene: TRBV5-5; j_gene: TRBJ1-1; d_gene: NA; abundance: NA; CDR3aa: CASSPVPTGRNTEAFF; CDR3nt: TGTGCCAGCAGCCCCGTACCGACAGGAAGGAACACTGAAGCTTTCTTT
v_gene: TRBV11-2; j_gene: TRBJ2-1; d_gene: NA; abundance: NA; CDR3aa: CASSLGSAVNEQFF; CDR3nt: TGTGCCAGCAGCTTAGGTTCCGCGGTCAATGAGCAGTTCTTC
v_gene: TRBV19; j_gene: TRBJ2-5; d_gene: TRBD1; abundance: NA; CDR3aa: CASSGRGQGSGETQYF; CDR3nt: TGTGCCAGTAGTGGGCGGGGACAGGGTTCTGGGGAGACCCAGTACTTC
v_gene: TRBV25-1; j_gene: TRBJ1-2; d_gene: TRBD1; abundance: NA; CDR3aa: CASSPGAGGLGYTF; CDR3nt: TGTGCCAGCAGCCCCGGGGCAGGGGGCCTGGGCTACACCTTC
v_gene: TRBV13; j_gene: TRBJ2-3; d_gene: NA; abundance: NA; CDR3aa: CASSREGYTDTQYF; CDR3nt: TGTGCCAGCAGCCGAGAAGGATACACAGATACGCAGTATTTT
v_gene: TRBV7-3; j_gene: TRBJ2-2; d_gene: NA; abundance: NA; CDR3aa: CASSLRAATLFLNTGELFF; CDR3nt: TGTGCCAGCAGCTTAAGGGCAGCCACGCTATTTTTGAACACCGGGGAGCTGTTTTTT
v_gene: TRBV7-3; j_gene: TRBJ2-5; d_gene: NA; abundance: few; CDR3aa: CASSPGRDKETQYF; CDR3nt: TGTGCCAGCAGCCCCGGCCGTGATAAAGAGACCCAGTACTTC
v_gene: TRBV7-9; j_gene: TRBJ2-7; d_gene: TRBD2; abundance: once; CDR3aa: CASSVGGDYYEQYF; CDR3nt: TGTGCCAGCAGCGTCGGTGGGGACTACTACGAGCAGTACTTC
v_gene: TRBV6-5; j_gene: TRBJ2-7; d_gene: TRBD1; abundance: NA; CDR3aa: CASRPAGQGLYEQYF; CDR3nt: TGTGCCAGCCGCCCCGCGGGACAGGGTCTCTACGAGCAGTACTTC
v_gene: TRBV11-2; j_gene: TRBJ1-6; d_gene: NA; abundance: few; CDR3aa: CASSMRGGGSPLHF; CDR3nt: TGTGCCAGCAGTATGAGGGGCGGCGGTTCACCCCTCCACTTT
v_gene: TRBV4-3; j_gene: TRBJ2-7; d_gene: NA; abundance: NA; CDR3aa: CASSQERGSYEQYF; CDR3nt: TGCGCCAGCAGCCAAGAACGAGGCTCCTACGAGCAGTACTTC
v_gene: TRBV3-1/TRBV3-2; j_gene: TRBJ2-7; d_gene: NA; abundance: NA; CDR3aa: CASSQARPDFYEQYF; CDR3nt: TGTGCCAGCAGCCAAGCTCGACCGGATTTCTACGAGCAGTACTTC
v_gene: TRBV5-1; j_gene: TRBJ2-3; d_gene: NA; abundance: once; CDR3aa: CASSYYSGDGTDTQYF; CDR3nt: TGCGCCAGCAGCTACTACTCAGGGGATGGGACAGATACGCAGTATTTT
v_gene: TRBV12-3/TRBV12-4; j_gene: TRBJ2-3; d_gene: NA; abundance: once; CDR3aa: CASRLITDTQYF; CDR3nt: TGTGCCAGCAGACTCATAACAGATACGCAGTATTTT
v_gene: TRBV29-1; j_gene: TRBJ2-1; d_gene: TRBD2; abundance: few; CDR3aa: CSTSSGINEQFF; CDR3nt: TGCAGCACGTCTAGCGGCATCAATGAGCAGTTCTTC
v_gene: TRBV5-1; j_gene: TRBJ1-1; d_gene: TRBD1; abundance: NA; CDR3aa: CASSLSGQGFSEAFF; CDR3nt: TGCGCCAGCAGCTTGTCTGGACAGGGATTTAGTGAAGCTTTCTTT
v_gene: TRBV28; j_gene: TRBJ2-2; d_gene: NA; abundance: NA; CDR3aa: CATEVSNTGELFF; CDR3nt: TGTGCCACCGAGGTTTCGAACACCGGGGAGCTGTTTTTT
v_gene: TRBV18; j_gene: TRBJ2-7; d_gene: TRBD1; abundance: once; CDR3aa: CASSSLGPGQGVYEQYF; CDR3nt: TGTGCCAGCTCATCTCTCGGGCCGGGACAGGGGGTATACGAGCAGTACTTC
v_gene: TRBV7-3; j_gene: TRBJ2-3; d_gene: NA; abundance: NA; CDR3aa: CASSFGGQDTQYF; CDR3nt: TGTGCCAGCAGCTTTGGAGGACAAGATACGCAGTATTTT
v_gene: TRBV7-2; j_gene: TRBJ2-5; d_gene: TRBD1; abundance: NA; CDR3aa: CASSSPPWTGVGETQYF; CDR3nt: TGTGCCAGCAGCTCCCCCCCTTGGACAGGGGTGGGGGAGACCCAGTACTTC
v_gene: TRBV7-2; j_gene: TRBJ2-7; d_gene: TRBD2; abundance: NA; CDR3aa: CASSLGLAGVGEQYF; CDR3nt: TGTGCCAGCAGCTTAGGACTAGCGGGAGTTGGTGAGCAGTACTTC
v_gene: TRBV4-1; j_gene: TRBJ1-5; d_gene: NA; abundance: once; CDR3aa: CASSQVAAGVNNQPQHF; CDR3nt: TGCGCCAGCAGCCAAGTCGCGGCAGGGGTCAACAATCAGCCCCAGCATTTT
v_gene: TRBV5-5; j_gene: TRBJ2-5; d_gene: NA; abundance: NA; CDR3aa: CASSAGLNQETQYF; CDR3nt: TGTGCCAGCAGCGCGGGACTGAACCAAGAGACCCAGTACTTC
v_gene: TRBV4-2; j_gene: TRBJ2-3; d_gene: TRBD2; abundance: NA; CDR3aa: CASSQGLAGGGTDTQYF; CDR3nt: TGTGCCAGCAGCCAAGGACTAGCGGGAGGGGGCACAGATACGCAGTATTTT
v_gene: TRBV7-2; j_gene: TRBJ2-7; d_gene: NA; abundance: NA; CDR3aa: CASSLPGLPMQYF; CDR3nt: TGTGCCAGCAGCTTACCGGGACTCCCAATGCAGTACTTC
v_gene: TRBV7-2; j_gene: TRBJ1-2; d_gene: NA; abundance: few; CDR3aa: CASSSSSWTGGYTF; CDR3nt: TGTGCCAGCAGCTCATCCTCCTGGACGGGGGGCTACACCTTC
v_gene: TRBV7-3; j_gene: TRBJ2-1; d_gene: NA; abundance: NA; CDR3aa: CASSPYLRGKNEQFF; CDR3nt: TGTGCCAGCAGCCCATACCTTCGGGGGAAAAATGAGCAGTTCTTC
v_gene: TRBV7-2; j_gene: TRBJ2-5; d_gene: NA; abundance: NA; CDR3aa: CASSLEPGGVGETQYF; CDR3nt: TGTGCCAGCAGCTTAGAACCCGGAGGGGTGGGAGAGACCCAGTACTTC
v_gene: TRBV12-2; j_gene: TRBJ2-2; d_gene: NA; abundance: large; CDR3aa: CASRFRYRRAGELFF; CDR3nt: TGTGCAAGTCGCTTTAGGTACAGGAGGGCCGGGGAGCTGTTTTTT
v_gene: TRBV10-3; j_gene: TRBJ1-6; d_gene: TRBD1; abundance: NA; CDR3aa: CAISRQGGSYNSPLHF; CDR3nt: TGTGCCATCAGCCGGCAGGGGGGCTCCTATAATTCACCCCTCCACTTT
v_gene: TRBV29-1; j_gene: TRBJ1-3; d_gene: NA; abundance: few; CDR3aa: CSVKEYGNTIYF; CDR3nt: TGCAGCGTTAAGGAGTATGGAAACACCATATATTTT
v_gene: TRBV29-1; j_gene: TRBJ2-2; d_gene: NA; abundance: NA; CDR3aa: CSVTPGQNTGELFF; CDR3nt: TGCAGCGTGACCCCGGGACAAAACACCGGGGAGCTGTTTTTT
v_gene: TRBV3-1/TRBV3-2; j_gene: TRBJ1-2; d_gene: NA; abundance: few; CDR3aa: CASSQDRGARGYTF; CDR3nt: TGTGCCAGCAGCCAAGATCGGGGGGCTCGTGGCTACACCTTC
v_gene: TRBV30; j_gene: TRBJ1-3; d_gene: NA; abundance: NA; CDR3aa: CAWERENTIYF; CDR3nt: TGTGCCTGGGAGCGGGAAAACACCATATATTTT